Presented here are 24 T cell receptor beta chains from one specimen sequenced in a study of blood T cell repertoires in COVID-19. The protocol was immunoSEQ multiplex PCR, while the TCRdb copy is restricted to in-frame clones and leaves out a portion. Of a few hundred thousand clones in the sample, approximately 88% are singletons; the top ten hold 2.5%. The sequencing input was PBMCs or T cells enriched from blood (not recorded which). The receptor set was obtained from a woman aged 40 to 50 with acute COVID-19.

V and J are TRBV21-1 and TRBJ2-3; TRBD1, the table's D call, was not compared with the DNA. TRBV21-1 is noted as a pseudogene. The CDR3 has 21 residues. CDR3 amino acids: CASSKGGQWWLGAPLSDTQYF. The CDR3, as DNA: TGTGCCAGCAGCAAAGGAGGACAGTGGTGGTTGGGCGCCCCCCTCTCAGATACGCAGTATTTT.

This chain connects TRBV7-2 to TRBJ2-3; 9 bases fit TRBD2. V was clipped by 4 bases and J by 2 bases; unmatched bases: 7. Germline values: CDR1 SGHTA, CDR2 FQGNSA. The CDR3 sequence is 16 residues long. CDR3 DNA: TGTGCCAGCAGCTCCCGGCTAGCGGGGATCACAGATACGCAGTATTTT. It translates to CASSSRLAGITDTQYF.

J is TRBJ2-3 and V is TRBV21-1; the D segment call TRBD1 is taken from the table without a DNA check. TRBV21-1 has pseudogene status. The CDR3 is made up of 18 amino acids. CDR3: CASSKEGQISFSTDTQYF. CDR3 nucleotide sequence: TGTGCCAGCAGCAAAGAGGGACAGATAAGTTTTAGCACAGATACGCAGTATTTT.

The rearrangement joins TRBV7-2 to TRBJ1-4; D is perhaps TRBD1 (5 bases). Trimming left V 1 base short and J 6 bases short, with 12 bases between. This CDR3 has 15 residues. The germline gives CDR1 SGHTA, CDR2 FQGNSA. The CDR3 DNA reads TGTGCCAGCAGCTTAGAAGTCAGGGCATATGAAAAACTGTTTTTT. This sequence encodes CASSLEVRAYEKLFF.

V and J are TRBV2 and TRBJ2-5; a possible D gene is TRBD2 (5 bases). Looked up from germline, CDR1 is SNHLY and CDR2 is FYNNEI. CDR3 length: 14 amino acids. V was clipped by 6 bases and J by 5 bases, with 16 bases between them. CDR3 sequence (DNA): TGTGCCAGCAGGGCGTTGGCGGGTGTGGAGACCCAGTACTTC. Translation: CASRALAGVETQYF. Full variable domain (remainder filled in from reference TRBV2 and TRBJ2-5): EPEVTQTPSHQVTQMGQEVILRCVPISNHLYFYWYRQILGQKVEFLVSFYNNEISEKSEIFDDQFSVERPDGSNFTLKIRSTKLEDSAMYFCASRALAGVETQYFGPGTRLLVL.

The chain employs TRBV19 and TRBJ2-5; D possibly corresponds to TRBD1 (6 bases). Trimming stripped 3 bases from V and 4 bases from J, with 15 bases between. Per germline, CDR1 LNHDA and CDR2 SQIVND (reference sequence). This CDR3 is 15 amino acids long. CDR3 coding DNA: TGTGCCAGTAGTATTGGCAGGGGCCGGGGAGAGACCCAGTACTTC. Amino acids: CASSIGRGRGETQYF. The full variable domain, with the rest looked up from reference TRBV19 and TRBJ2-5, is DGGITQSPKYLFRKEGQNVTLSCEQNLNHDAMYWYRQDPGQGLRLIYYSQIVNDFQKGDIAEGYSVSREKKESFPLTVTSAQKNPTAFYLCASSIGRGRGETQYFGPGTRLLVL.

The chain carries TRBV5-4 and TRBJ2-7; 8 bases align to TRBD2. CDR1 and CDR2 from the germline V gene are SGHNT and YYREEE (reference sequence). The CDR3 covers 17 residues. J was trimmed by 5 bases and V by 4 bases; bases with no gene match: 17. In DNA, the CDR3 is TGTGCCAGCAGCCTCAACGCTCTCCGCGGGGGGTTGGACGAGCAGTACTTC. It translates to CASSLNALRGGLDEQYF.

The rearrangement links TRBV4-2 to TRBJ2-7; 8 nucleotides align to TRBD1. CDR1 and CDR2 (germline): LGHNA, YNFKEQ. The CDR3 contains 14 residues. The J segment lost 6 bases and the V segment lost 0 bases, leaving 4 bases of the junction unmatched. The chain's CDR3 is CASSQDRTGREQYF. For the CDR3, the DNA is TGTGCCAGCAGCCAAGATAGGACAGGGCGCGAGCAGTACTTC.

This chain joins TRBV7-2 and TRBJ2-3; 13 bases map to TRBD2. V was pared by 5 bases and J by 0 bases, with 5 bases of the junction left unmatched. This CDR3 is built from 17 residues. Germline assignment: CDR1 SGHTA and CDR2 FQGNSA. CDR3 amino acids: CASSLTSGGPSTDTQYF. CDR3 nucleotide sequence: TGTGCCAGCAGCCTGACTAGCGGGGGGCCCAGCACAGATACGCAGTATTTT.

The rearrangement joins TRBV24-1 to TRBJ2-5; D is uncertain. There are 14 residues in the CDR3. V lost 0 bases, J lost 5 bases, and 9 bases lay in between. The germline CDR1 and CDR2 sequences are KGHDR and SFDVKD. CDR3 in DNA: TGTGCCACCAGTGATTTGCATGGGCCCGAGACCCAGTACTTC. Translated: CATSDLHGPETQYF.

The rearrangement uses TRBV18 and TRBJ1-4, with D hard to call. Between the trimmed V and J ends, which lost 3 bases and 7 bases, there was a span of 15 bases. Germline values: CDR1 KGHSH, CDR2 LQKENI. This CDR3 is built from 15 residues. The CDR3 spells CASSPNGVSVEKLFF. CDR3 coding DNA: TGTGCCAGCTCACCCAACGGGGTCTCGGTTGAAAAACTGTTTTTT.

This chain's CDR3 is CASSLGQSLVDTQYF. CDR3 sequence (DNA): TGTGCCAGCAGCTTAGGACAGTCTTTGGTAGATACGCAGTATTTT. The V gene is TRBV7-9, the J gene TRBJ2-3; possibly TRBD1 for D (5 bases). This CDR3 contains 15 residues. V lost 1 base and J lost 5, with 13 bases in between. Per the germline V gene, CDR1 is SEHNR and CDR2 is FQNEAQ (reference sequence). Variable domain in full (rest from reference TRBV7-9 and TRBJ2-3): DTGVSQNPRHKITKRGQNVTFRCDPISEHNRLYWYRQTLGQGPEFLTYFQNEAQLEKSRLLSDRFSAERPKGSFSTLEIQRTEQGDSAMYLCASSLGQSLVDTQYFGPGTRLTVL.

CDR3 nucleotides: TGTGCCAGCAGTCATACTAGCGGGGAGCCCTACGAGCAGTACGTC. This encodes CASSHTSGEPYEQYV. The gene calls are TRBV6-9 and TRBJ2-7, with 10 bases lining up with TRBD2. The V gene end was trimmed by 5 bases and the J gene end by 2 bases; junction bases not matched to a gene: 6. In germline, CDR1 is MNHGY, CDR2 SVAAGI. The CDR3 runs to 15 residues.

The chain combines TRBV27 with TRBJ1-1; TRBD1 might be the D (6 bases). CDR3 length: 14 residues. Germline-derived CDR1 and CDR2 are MNHEY and SMNVEV (reference sequence). V lost 4 bases and J 5 bases, leaving 14 bases between the germline ends. The CDR3 region is CASSYGGRRTEAFF. The CDR3 DNA sequence: TGTGCCAGCAGTTACGGGGGGCGACGAACTGAAGCTTTCTTT.

The chain combines TRBV30 with TRBJ1-1, with D maybe TRBD1 (6 bases). The CDR3 runs 13 residues. V was trimmed by 6 bases and J by 8 bases, leaving 19 bases between them. Germline assignment: CDR1 GTSNPN and CDR2 SVGIG (reference sequence). CDR3 residues: CACHFLNRDEAFF. In DNA form, the CDR3 reads TGTGCCTGTCACTTCTTAAACAGGGACGAAGCTTTCTTT.

The chain carries TRBV21-1 and TRBJ2-7; the DNA was not compared with TRBD1, the D call given in the table. TRBV21-1 is a pseudogene locus. The CDR3 is 12 amino acids. The CDR3 is CASRQGCHEQYF. Here the CDR3 DNA reads TGTGCCAGCAGGCAGGGCTGCCACGAGCAGTACTTC.

The rearrangement uses TRBV27 and TRBJ2-7; 10 bases are a match to TRBD1. The junction had 5 bases not matched to a gene; V was cut back by 6 bases and J by 3 bases. The CDR3 is 14 residues long. From germline, CDR1 is MNHEY and CDR2 SMNVEV (reference sequence). CDR3 DNA sequence: TGTGCCAGCAGACCCGGGACAGGGGACTACGAGCAGTACGTC. Protein product: CASRPGTGDYEQYV.

This clone has only one observation. The V and J genes are TRBV5-1 and TRBJ1-4, with D perhaps TRBD1 (6 bases). Trimming stripped 4 bases from V and 8 bases from J, with 12 bases between. Looked up from germline, CDR1 is SGHRS and CDR2 is YFSETQ. The CDR3 runs to 13 residues. The CDR3 nucleotides are TGCGCCAGCAGCACATTGAGGGGGGAAAAACTGTTTTTT. Protein sequence: CASSTLRGEKLFF.

The chain has TRBV7-2 and TRBJ2-1, with 9 nucleotides matching TRBD2. The J segment lost 8 bases and the V segment lost 1 base, leaving 9 bases of the junction unmatched. The CDR3 runs to 16 residues. Per the germline V gene, CDR1 is SGHTA and CDR2 is FQGNSA. The CDR3 loop is CASSLVGGGAVYEQFF. The DNA for the CDR3 is TGTGCCAGCAGCTTAGTCGGCGGGGGGGCCGTCTATGAGCAGTTCTTC. Using reference TRBV7-2 and TRBJ2-1 for the parts outside the CDR3, the full variable domain is GAGVSQSPSNKVTEKGKDVELRCDPISGHTALYWYRQSLGQGLEFLIYFQGNSAPDKSGLPSDRFSAERTGGSVSTLTIQRTQQEDSAVYLCASSLVGGGAVYEQFFGPGTRLTVL.

The chain combines TRBV19 with TRBJ1-1; maybe TRBD1 (5 bases). Germline V gene sequence: CDR1 LNHDA, CDR2 SQIVND (reference sequence). Trimming took off 7 bases at V and 1 base at J, with 10 bases between the two ends. CDR3 length: 13 residues. The CDR3 loop reads CASIPRGNTEAFF. For the CDR3, the DNA is TGTGCCAGTATTCCAAGGGGGAACACTGAAGCTTTCTTT.

The chain links TRBV27 to TRBJ1-4; D may be TRBD1 (5 bases). CDR3 length: 14 residues. Germline V gene sequence: CDR1 MNHEY, CDR2 SMNVEV (reference sequence). V lost 2 bases to trimming and J lost 6 bases, with 10 bases between them. The CDR3 loop reads CASSLRQGYEKLFF. CDR3 in DNA: TGTGCCAGCAGTTTAAGGCAGGGTTATGAAAAACTGTTTTTT.

The chain carries TRBV3-1 (or the pseudogene TRBV3-2) and TRBJ2-5, with TRBD2 identical over 9 bases. J gave up 9 bases and V 1 base, and 3 bases lay outside the gene matches. Per the germline V gene, CDR1 is LGHDT and CDR2 is YNNKEL (reference sequence). The CDR3 extends over 13 amino acids. CDR3 bases: TGTGCCAGCAGCCAAGTTGCGGGAGGGGCCCAGTACTTC. It codes for CASSQVAGGAQYF.

This clone appeared once. The chain couples TRBV29-1 to TRBJ1-3, with no clear D. Trimming took 4 bases from V and 2 from J, leaving 6 bases between them. Germline assignment: CDR1 SQVTM and CDR2 ANQGSEA. This CDR3 contains 12 residues. Written as DNA, the CDR3 is TGCAGCGTTGTAACTCCTGGAAACACCATATATTTT. Translation: CSVVTPGNTIYF. The full variable domain, in which reference TRBV29-1 and TRBJ1-3 provide the parts outside the CDR3, is SAVISQKPSRDICQRGTSLTIQCQVDSQVTMMFWYRQQPGQSLTLIATANQGSEATYESGFVIDKFPISRPNLTFSTLTVSNMSPEDSSIYLCSVVTPGNTIYFGEGSWLTVV.

This clone appeared a few times. Different DNA sequences within this sample yield the same CDR3. The chain links TRBV6-5 to TRBJ1-5, with D perhaps matching TRBD1 (6 bases). CDR1 and CDR2 from the germline V gene are MNHEY and SVGAGI. The CDR3 is made up of 15 amino acids. The V end was cut by 0 bases, the J end by 0 bases, with 6 bases between. The CDR3 is CASSYSQGSNQPQHF. Here the CDR3 DNA reads TGTGCCAGCAGTTACTCACAGGGTAGCAATCAGCCCCAGCATTTT.